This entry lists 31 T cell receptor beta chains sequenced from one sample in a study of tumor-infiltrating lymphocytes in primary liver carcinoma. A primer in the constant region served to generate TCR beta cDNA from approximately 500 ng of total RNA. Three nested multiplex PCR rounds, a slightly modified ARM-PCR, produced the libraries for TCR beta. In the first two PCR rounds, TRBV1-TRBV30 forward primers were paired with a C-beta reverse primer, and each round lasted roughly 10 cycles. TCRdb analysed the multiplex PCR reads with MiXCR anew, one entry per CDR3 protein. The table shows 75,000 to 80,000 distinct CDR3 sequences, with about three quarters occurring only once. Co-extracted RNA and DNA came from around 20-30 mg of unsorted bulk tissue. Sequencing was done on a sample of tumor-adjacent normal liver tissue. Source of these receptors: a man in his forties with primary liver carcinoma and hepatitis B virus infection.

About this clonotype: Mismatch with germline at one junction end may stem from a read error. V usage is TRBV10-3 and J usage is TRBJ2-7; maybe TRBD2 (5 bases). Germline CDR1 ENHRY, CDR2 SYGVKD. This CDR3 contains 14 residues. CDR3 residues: CAVSDSRGFGEQYF. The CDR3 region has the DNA TGTGCCGTCAGTGACTCCCGGGGTTTCGGGGAGCAATACTTC.

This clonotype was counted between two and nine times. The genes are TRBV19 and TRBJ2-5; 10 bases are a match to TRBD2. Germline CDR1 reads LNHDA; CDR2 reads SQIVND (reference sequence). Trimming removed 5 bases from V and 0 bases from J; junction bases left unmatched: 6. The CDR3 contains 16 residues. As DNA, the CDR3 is TGTGCCAGTAGTCCCGGACTAGCGGCGTACCAAGAGACCCAGTACTTC. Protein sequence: CASSPGLAAYQETQYF.

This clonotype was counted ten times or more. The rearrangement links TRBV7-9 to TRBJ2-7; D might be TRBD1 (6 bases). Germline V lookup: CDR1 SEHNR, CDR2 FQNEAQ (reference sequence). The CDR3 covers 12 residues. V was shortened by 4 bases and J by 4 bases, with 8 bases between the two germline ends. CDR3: CASSWTDYEQYF. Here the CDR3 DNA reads TGTGCCAGCAGCTGGACAGATTACGAGCAGTACTTC.

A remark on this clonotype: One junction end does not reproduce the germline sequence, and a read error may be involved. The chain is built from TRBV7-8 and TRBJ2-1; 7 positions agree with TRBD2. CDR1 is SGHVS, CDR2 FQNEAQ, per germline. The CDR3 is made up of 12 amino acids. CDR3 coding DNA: TGTACCAGCAACGCTGGGACTAACGAGCAGTTCTTC. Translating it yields CTSNAGTNEQFF.

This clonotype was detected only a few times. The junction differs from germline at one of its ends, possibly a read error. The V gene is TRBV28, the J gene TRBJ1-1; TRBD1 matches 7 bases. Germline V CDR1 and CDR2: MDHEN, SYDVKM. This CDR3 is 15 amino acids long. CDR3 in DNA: TGTGCCAGCAGTCCCGGACAGGTGGTGAACATTGAAGCTTTCTTT. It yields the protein CASSPGQVVNIEAFF. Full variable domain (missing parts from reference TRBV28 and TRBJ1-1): DVKVTQSSRYLVKRTGEKVFLECVQDMDHENMFWYRQDPGLGLRLIYFSYDVKMKEKGDIPEGYSVSREKKERFSLILESASTNQTSMYLCASSPGQVVNIEAFFGQGTRLTVV.

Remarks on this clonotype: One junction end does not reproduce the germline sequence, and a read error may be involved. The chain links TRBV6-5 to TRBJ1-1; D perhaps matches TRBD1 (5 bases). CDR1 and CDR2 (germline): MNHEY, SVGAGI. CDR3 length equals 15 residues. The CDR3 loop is CASSYAGRASTEASF. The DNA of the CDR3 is TGTGCCAGCAGTTACGCGGGCAGGGCGAGCACTGAAGCTTCCTTT.

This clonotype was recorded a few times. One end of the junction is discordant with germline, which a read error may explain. CDR3 protein: CASSDQTGGELFF. The CDR3 nucleotides are TGTGCTAGCAGCGACCAGACAGGCGGGGAGCTGTTTTTT. V usage is TRBV11-3 and J usage is TRBJ2-2, with D possibly TRBD1 on 6 matching bases. This CDR3 comprises 13 residues. Germline CDR1 is SGHNT and CDR2 is YENEEA.

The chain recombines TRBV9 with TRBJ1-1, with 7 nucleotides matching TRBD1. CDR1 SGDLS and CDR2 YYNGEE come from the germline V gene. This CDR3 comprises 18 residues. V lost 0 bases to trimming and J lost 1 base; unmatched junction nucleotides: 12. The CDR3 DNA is TGTGCCAGCAGCGTAGAAGGCATAGGGGGCTTAGGGAACACTGAAGCTTTCTTT. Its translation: CASSVEGIGGLGNTEAFF.

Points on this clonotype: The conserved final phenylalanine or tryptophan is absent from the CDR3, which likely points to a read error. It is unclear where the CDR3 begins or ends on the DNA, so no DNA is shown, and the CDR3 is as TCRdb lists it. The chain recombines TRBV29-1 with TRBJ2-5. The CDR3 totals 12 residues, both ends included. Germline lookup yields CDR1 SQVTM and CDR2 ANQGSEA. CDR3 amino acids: CSVVASQETHYL.

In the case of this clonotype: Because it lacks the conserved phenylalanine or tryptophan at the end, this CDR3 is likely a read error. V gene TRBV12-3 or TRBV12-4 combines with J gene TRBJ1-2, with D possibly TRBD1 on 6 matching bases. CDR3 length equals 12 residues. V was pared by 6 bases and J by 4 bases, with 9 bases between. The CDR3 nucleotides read TGTGCCAGCAGCATAGGGGGCTATGGCTACACCTTG. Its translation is CASSIGGYGYTL.

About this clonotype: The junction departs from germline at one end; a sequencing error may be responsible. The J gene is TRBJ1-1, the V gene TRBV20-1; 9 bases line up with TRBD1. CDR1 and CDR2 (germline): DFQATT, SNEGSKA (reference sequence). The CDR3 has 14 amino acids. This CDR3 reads CSALYRGLNTETFF. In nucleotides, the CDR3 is TGCAGTGCTCTTTACAGGGGGCTGAACACTGAAACTTTCTTT.

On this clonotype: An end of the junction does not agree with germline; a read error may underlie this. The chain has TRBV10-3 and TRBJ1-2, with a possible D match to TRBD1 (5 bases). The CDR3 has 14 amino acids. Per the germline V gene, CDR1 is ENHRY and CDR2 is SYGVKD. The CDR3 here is CAISMAGPTRGYTF. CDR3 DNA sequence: TGTGCCATCAGTATGGCAGGGCCAACTCGTGGCTACACGTTC.

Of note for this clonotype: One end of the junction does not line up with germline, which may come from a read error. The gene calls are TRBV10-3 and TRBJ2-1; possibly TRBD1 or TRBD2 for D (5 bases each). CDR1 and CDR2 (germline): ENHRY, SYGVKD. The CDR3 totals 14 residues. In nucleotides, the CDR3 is TGTGCCACCAGTGTCAGGGAAAAGGAGGATGAGCAGTTCTTC. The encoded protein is CATSVREKEDEQFF.

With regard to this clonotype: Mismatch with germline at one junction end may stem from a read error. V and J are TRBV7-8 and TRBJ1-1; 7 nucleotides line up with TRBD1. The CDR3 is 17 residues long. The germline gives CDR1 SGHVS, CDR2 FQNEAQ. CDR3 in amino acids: CASSSLQGDGGSAEAFF. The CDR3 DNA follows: TGTGCCAGTAGCTCACTTCAGGGGGACGGAGGTAGCGCTGAAGCTTTCTTT.

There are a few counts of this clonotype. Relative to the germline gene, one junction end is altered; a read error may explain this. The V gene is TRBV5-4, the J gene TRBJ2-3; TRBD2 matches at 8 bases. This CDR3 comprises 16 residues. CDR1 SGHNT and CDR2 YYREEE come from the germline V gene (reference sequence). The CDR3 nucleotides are TGTGCCAGCAGCTTGGAAGGTAGCGGGGTCACAGATACGCGGTATTTT. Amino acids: CASSLEGSGVTDTRYF.

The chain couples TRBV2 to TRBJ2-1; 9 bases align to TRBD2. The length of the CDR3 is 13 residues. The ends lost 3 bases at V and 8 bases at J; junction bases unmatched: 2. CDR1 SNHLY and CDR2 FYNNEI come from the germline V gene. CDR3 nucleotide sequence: TGTGCCAGCAGTGAGACTAGCGGAGATGAGCAGTTCTTC. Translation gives CASSETSGDEQFF.

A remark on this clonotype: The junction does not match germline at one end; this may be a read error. The CDR3: CASTQESSSPPHF. DNA for the CDR3: TGTGCCAGTACCCAGGAGTCGAGTTCACCCCCCCACTTT. This chain connects TRBV7-9 to TRBJ1-6; no clear D. CDR1 and CDR2 (germline): SEHNR, FQNEAQ (reference sequence). CDR3 length: 13 residues.

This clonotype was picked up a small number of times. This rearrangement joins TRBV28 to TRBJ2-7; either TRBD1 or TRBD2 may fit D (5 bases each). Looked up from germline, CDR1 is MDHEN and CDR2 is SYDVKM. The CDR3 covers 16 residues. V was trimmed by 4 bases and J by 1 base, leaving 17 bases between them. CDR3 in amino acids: CASSSPGAGTSYEQYF. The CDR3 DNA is TGTGCCAGCAGTTCCCCCGGGGCAGGAACTTCCTACGAGCAGTACTTC.

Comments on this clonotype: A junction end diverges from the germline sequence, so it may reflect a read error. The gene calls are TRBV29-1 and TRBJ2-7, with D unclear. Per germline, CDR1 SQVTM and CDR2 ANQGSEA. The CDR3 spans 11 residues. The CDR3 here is CSIGVTYEQYF. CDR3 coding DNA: TGCAGCATTGGAGTTACCTACGAGCAATACTTC.

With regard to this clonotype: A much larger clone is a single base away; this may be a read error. The CDR3 region is CAGSQGGGTQYF. The CDR3 nucleotides read TGTGCCGGCAGCCAAGGCGGGGGGACCCAGTACTTC. V and J are TRBV7-9 and TRBJ2-5, with TRBD2 identical over 7 bases. The CDR3 has 12 amino acids. Germline values: CDR1 SEHNR, CDR2 FQNEAQ (reference sequence).

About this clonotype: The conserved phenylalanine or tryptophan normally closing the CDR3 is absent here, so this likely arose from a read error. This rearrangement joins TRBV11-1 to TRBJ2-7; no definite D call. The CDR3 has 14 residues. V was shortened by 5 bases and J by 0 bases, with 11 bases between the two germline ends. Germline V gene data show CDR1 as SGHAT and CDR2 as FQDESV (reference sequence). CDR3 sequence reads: CASSTEASSYEQYL. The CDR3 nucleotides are TGTGCCAGCAGCACCGAGGCCTCCTCCTACGAGCAGTACCTC.

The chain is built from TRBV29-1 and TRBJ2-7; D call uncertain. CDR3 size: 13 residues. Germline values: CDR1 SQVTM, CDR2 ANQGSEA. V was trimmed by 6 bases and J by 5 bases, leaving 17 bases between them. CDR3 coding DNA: TGCAGCGTCGATACATGGTATGCCGACGAGCAGTACTTC. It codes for CSVDTWYADEQYF.

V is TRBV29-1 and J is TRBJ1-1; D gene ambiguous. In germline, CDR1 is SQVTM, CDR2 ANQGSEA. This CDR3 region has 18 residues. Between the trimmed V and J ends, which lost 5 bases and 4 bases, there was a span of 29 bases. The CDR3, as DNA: TGCAGCGTTTACGGATTTAACAAGGGTCCGTTCTTAGGCACTGAAGCTTTCTTT. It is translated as CSVYGFNKGPFLGTEAFF.

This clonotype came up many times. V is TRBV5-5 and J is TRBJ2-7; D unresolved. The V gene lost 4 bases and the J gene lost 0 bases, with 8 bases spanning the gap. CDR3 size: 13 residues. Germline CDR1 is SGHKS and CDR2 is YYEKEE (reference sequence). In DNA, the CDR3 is TGTGCCAGCAGCATTCTGGGCTCCTACGAGCAGTACTTC. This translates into CASSILGSYEQYF.

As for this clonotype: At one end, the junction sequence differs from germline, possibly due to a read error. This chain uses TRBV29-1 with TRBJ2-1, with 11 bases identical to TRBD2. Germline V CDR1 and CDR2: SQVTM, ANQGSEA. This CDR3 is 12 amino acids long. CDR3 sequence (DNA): TGCAGCCTCCGACTAGCGGGATATGAGCACTTCTTC. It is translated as CSLRLAGYEHFF.

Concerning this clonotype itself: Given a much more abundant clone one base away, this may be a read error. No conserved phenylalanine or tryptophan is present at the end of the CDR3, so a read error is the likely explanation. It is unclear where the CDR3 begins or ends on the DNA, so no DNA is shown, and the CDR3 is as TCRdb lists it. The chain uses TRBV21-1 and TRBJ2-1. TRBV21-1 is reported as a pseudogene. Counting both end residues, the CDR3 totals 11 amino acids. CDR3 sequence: CASSKGNEQFS.

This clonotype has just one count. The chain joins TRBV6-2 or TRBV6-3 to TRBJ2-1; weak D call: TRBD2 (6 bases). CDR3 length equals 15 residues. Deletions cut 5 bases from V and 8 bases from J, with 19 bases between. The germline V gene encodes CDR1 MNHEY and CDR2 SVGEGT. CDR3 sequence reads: CASSRRLLAAYEQFF. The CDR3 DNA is TGTGCCAGCAGTCGACGACTATTAGCGGCCTATGAGCAGTTCTTC.

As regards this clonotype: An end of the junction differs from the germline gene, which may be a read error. CDR3 sequence reads: CATSPRDPEDEQYF. CDR3 coding DNA: TGTGCCACCAGCCCACGGGACCCAGAAGACGAGCAGTACTTC. The V and J genes are TRBV5-4 and TRBJ2-7; D possibly matches TRBD1 or TRBD2 (5 bases each). The CDR3 spans 14 residues. Germline V gene sequence: CDR1 SGHNT, CDR2 YYREEE (reference sequence).

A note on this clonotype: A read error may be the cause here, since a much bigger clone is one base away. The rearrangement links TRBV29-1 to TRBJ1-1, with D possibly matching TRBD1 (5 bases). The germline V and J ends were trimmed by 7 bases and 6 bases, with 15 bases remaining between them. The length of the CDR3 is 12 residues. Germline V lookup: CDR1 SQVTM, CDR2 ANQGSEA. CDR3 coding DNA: TGCAGCGCCTCTCAGGGCAGGGCTGAAGCTTTCTTT. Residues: CSASQGRAEAFF.

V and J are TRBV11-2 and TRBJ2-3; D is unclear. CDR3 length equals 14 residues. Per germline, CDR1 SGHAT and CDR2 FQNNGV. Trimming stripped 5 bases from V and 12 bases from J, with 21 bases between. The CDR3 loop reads CASSPPGRADIQYF. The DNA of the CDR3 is TGTGCCAGCAGCCCCCCGGGCCGGGCAGATATACAGTATTTT. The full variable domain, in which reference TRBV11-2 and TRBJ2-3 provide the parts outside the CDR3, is EAGVAQSPRYKIIEKRQSVAFWCNPISGHATLYWYQQILGQGPKLLIQFQNNGVVDDSQLPKDRFSAERLKGVDSTLKIQPAKLEDSAVYLCASSPPGRADIQYFGPGTRLTVL.

This chain's CDR3 is CASSALAGREAGELFF. The CDR3 coding sequence is TGCGCCAGCAGCGCTCTAGCGGGAAGGGAGGCCGGGGAGCTGTTTTTT. The chain joins TRBV4-3 to TRBJ2-2; 9 nucleotides agree with TRBD2. The germline V gene has CDR1 LGHNA and CDR2 YSLEER. The trim removed 5 bases at V and 6 bases at J, leaving 10 bases unmatched. CDR3 length: 16 residues.